This is a list of T cell receptor beta chains from one sample in a study of patients and donors after allogeneic stem cell transplantation. One entry per CDR3 protein, called by TCRdb with MiXCR from the RT-PCR reads. This table holds roughly 250,000 distinct CDR3 sequences, over 12% found once. Sequencing was performed on blood, either unsorted or a sorted T cell fraction (not recorded which). Receptors originate from a human donor who was either an allogeneic HSCT recipient or a stem cell or donor lymphocyte infusion donor (not recorded which). It is not recorded whose cells these are; they may come from a transplant donor. Both conserved end residues are part of each CDR3. Each record gives: clone size, D gene, J gene, V gene, CDR3 protein, CDR3 DNA. D genes are given only for firm matches. A row's size may be missing; if present it is once, few, many or a size class.

>many|-|TRBJ1-2|TRBV7-8
CASSLGGEWNGYTF
TGTGCCAGCAGCTTAGGTGGGGAATGGAATGGCTACACCTTC
>many|TRBD2|TRBJ2-1|TRBV5-1
CASSLAGGGWDEQFF
TGCGCCAGCAGCTTAGCGGGAGGGGGATGGGATGAGCAGTTCTTC
>-|-|TRBJ2-3|TRBV29-1
CSALDRAATDTQYF
TGCAGCGCCCTTGATAGGGCTGCCACAGATACGCAGTATTTT
>few|-|TRBJ1-2|TRBV7-8
CASSLGKGNGYTF
TGTGCCAGCAGCTTAGGAAAGGGGAACGGCTACACCTTC
>-|-|TRBJ2-7|TRBV9
CASSVDVGSYEQYF
TGTGCCAGCAGCGTAGATGTTGGTTCCTACGAGCAGTACTTC
>many|-|TRBJ1-2|TRBV4-3
CASSQATGLNYGYTF
TGCGCCAGCAGCCAAGCCACAGGCCTTAACTATGGCTACACCTTC
>many|-|TRBJ1-1|TRBV29-1
CSVEDGPDRNTEAFF
TGCAGCGTTGAAGATGGCCCGGACCGGAACACTGAAGCTTTCTTT
>few|-|TRBJ2-7|TRBV3-1
CASSRGTVSYEQYF
TGTGCCAGCAGCCGGGGGACGGTCTCCTACGAGCAGTACTTC
>many|-|TRBJ1-5|TRBV7-2
CASSLGFRSHQPQHF
TGTGCCAGCAGCTTAGGGTTTCGGAGTCATCAGCCCCAGCATTTT
>many|TRBD2|TRBJ2-3|TRBV15
CATSSGLAGEADTQYF
TGTGCCACCAGCAGTGGACTAGCGGGAGAAGCGGATACGCAGTATTTT
>few|TRBD1|TRBJ1-1|TRBV19
CASSIKGQGATEAFF
TGTGCCAGTAGCATAAAGGGACAGGGGGCGACTGAAGCTTTCTTT
>few|-|TRBJ1-1|TRBV3-1
CASTLGPIQNTEAFF
TGTGCCAGCACCCTAGGGCCTATCCAGAACACTGAAGCTTTCTTT
>-|-|TRBJ2-5|TRBV6-2/TRBV6-3
CASSYSRGQETQYF
TGTGCCAGCAGTTACTCCCGGGGACAAGAGACCCAGTACTTC
>-|TRBD1|TRBJ1-2|TRBV30
CAWSGPRGRIYGYTF
TGTGCCTGGAGTGGCCCCAGGGGGCGCATCTATGGCTACACCTTC
>-|-|TRBJ1-3|TRBV7-7
CASSLAFGNTIYF
TGTGCTAGCAGCTTAGCCTTTGGAAACACCATATATTTT
>many|TRBD1|TRBJ1-2|TRBV24-1
CATSDQGAYGYTF
TGTGCCACCAGTGATCAGGGGGCTTACGGCTACACCTTC
>-|-|TRBJ2-3|TRBV12-3/TRBV12-4
CASSLGRRTMLTTDTQYF
TGTGCCAGCAGTTTAGGTAGGAGGACGATGCTCACCACAGATACGCAGTATTTT
>-|-|TRBJ1-2|TRBV29-1
CSVDGHLWGNYGYTF
TGCAGCGTTGATGGACACCTATGGGGTAACTATGGCTACACCTTC
>many|-|TRBJ1-1|TRBV6-4
CASSGGFNTEAFF
TGTGCCAGCAGTGGAGGGTTCAACACTGAAGCTTTCTTT
>many|TRBD1|TRBJ1-6|TRBV6-1
CASSRPGTGGGSPLHF
TGTGCCAGCAGTCGTCCCGGGACAGGGGGAGGATCACCCCTCCACTTT
>few|-|TRBJ2-2|TRBV4-3
CASSQVELAGELFF
TGCGCCAGCAGCCAAGTGGAACTGGCCGGGGAGCTGTTTTTT
>many|TRBD1|TRBJ1-4|TRBV4-2
CASSQDGTGITGEKLFF
TGTGCCAGCAGCCAAGATGGGACAGGGATAACCGGTGAAAAACTGTTTTTT
>few|-|TRBJ2-7|TRBV11-2
CASSLNRGSIHEQYF
TGTGCCAGCAGCTTAAATCGGGGGAGTATCCACGAGCAGTACTTC
>-|TRBD1|TRBJ1-2|TRBV4-1
CASRPDRAYYGYTF
TGCGCCAGCAGACCAGACAGGGCCTACTATGGCTACACCTTC
>few|-|TRBJ2-3|TRBV6-5
CASSSIGTSTDTQYF
TGTGCCAGCAGTTCAATTGGGACAAGCACAGATACGCAGTATTTT
>-|-|TRBJ1-1|TRBV11-3
CASSIAPLGQNTEAFF
TGTGCCAGCAGCATCGCTCCCCTCGGACAGAACACTGAAGCTTTCTTT
>-|TRBD2|TRBJ2-3|TRBV11-2
CASSFGGLAGPITDTQYF
TGTGCCAGCAGCTTTGGGGGACTAGCGGGGCCGATCACAGATACGCAGTATTTT
>-|-|TRBJ1-2|TRBV20-1
CSAQAGAGTDYGYTF
TGCAGTGCTCAAGCAGGGGCAGGGACGGACTATGGCTACACCTTC
>many|TRBD1|TRBJ2-2|TRBV20-1
CSARDFRRGLNTGELFF
TGCAGTGCTAGAGATTTCCGTAGGGGGCTCAACACCGGGGAGCTGTTTTTT
>-|TRBD2|TRBJ2-7|TRBV4-1
CASSRLAGGPGEQYF
TGCGCCAGCAGCCGACTAGCGGGGGGGCCTGGCGAGCAGTACTTC
>few|-|TRBJ1-1|TRBV6-5
CASSYSWAVTEAFF
TGTGCCAGCAGTTACTCTTGGGCAGTCACTGAAGCTTTCTTT